This passage covers 5 T cell receptor beta chains from one sample sequenced in a study of cytomegalovirus exposure and HLA in healthy donors. The PCR had 60 Vbeta and 13 Jbeta primers. Libraries were prepared by immunoSEQ multiplex PCR; TCRdb keeps only in-frame clonotypes and omits some of them. The sample shows 120,000 or so clones, 60% to 75% of them seen only once. The material sequenced was PBMCs. The receptors derive from a woman in her 50s in good health and CMV-seropositive.

The V call is TRBV19, the J call TRBJ1-4; TRBD1 agrees at 7 bases. Trimming removed 5 bases from V and 0 bases from J; junction bases left unmatched: 3. Germline assignment: CDR1 LNHDA and CDR2 SQIVND (reference sequence). The CDR3 extends over 15 amino acids. The CDR3 bases are TGTGCCAGTAGTGCGGACAGGACAACTAATGAAAAACTGTTTTTT. It is translated as CASSADRTTNEKLFF. Using reference TRBV19 and TRBJ1-4 for the parts outside the CDR3, the full variable domain is DGGITQSPKYLFRKEGQNVTLSCEQNLNHDAMYWYRQDPGQGLRLIYYSQIVNDFQKGDIAEGYSVSREKKESFPLTVTSAQKNPTAFYLCASSADRTTNEKLFFGSGTQLSVL.

Concerning this clone itself: The junction and the germline gene differ at one end; a read error may be behind it. This CDR3 is CSVAETDRWGYPF. CDR3 coding DNA: TGCAGCGTGGCGGAGACAGATCGGTGGGGCTACCCCTTC. V usage is TRBV29-1 and J usage is TRBJ1-2, with D tentatively TRBD1 (5 bases). From germline, CDR1 is SQVTM and CDR2 ANQGSEA. The CDR3 runs 13 residues.

With respect to this clone: A read error may produce the germline difference seen at one junction end. Distinct nucleotide sequences in the sample also encode this CDR3. The chain carries TRBV18 and TRBJ2-5; D remains ambiguous. Germline CDR1 is KGHSH and CDR2 is LQKENI. CDR3 length: 13 amino acids. CDR3 coding DNA: TGCGCCAGCTCACCGGGCCGTCAAGAGACCCAGTACTTC. Translated: CASSPGRQETQYF.

V and J are TRBV5-4 and TRBJ2-5; 7 bases are shared with TRBD2. After removal of 3 bases from V and 2 bases from J, the junction contained 4 bases not matched to a gene. This CDR3 has 14 amino acids. The germline CDR1 and CDR2 sequences are SGHNT and YYREEE (reference sequence). This CDR3 is CASSSRDYQETQYF. The CDR3 bases are TGTGCCAGCAGCTCCCGGGACTATCAAGAGACCCAGTACTTC.

The V and J genes are TRBV7-2 and TRBJ2-3; 10 bases align to TRBD2. Germline assignment: CDR1 SGHTA and CDR2 FQGNSA. The CDR3 consists of 18 residues. Trimming removed 4 bases from V and 4 bases from J; junction bases left unmatched: 14. The CDR3: CASSSALTSGAWADTQYF. Here the CDR3 DNA reads TGTGCCAGCAGCTCAGCACTTACTAGCGGGGCCTGGGCAGATACGCAGTATTTT.